The clone carrying this T cell receptor beta chain has only one observation. TCRdb's table, derived via immunoSEQ multiplex PCR, lists solely in-frame clones and lacks some. The sample lists around 79,000 clones, roughly 91% occurring once. This sample was included in a study of OX40 agonist ivuxolimab in advanced cancers. Between the trimmed V and J ends, which lost 2 bases and 5 bases, there was a span of 4 bases. In germline, CDR1 is ENHRY, CDR2 SYGVKD. The CDR3 is 12 amino acids. The specimen comprised CD4+ or CD8+ T cells sorted from blood, sampled in a trial of the OX40 agonist ivuxolimab. The receptor was isolated from an adult with an advanced solid tumor such as melanoma, head and neck, liver or kidney cancer. The J gene is TRBJ1-5, the V gene TRBV10-3; D is uncertain. CDR3 loop: CAISEPYQPQHF. The CDR3 coding sequence is TGTGCCATCAGTGAGCCTTATCAGCCCCAGCATTTT.